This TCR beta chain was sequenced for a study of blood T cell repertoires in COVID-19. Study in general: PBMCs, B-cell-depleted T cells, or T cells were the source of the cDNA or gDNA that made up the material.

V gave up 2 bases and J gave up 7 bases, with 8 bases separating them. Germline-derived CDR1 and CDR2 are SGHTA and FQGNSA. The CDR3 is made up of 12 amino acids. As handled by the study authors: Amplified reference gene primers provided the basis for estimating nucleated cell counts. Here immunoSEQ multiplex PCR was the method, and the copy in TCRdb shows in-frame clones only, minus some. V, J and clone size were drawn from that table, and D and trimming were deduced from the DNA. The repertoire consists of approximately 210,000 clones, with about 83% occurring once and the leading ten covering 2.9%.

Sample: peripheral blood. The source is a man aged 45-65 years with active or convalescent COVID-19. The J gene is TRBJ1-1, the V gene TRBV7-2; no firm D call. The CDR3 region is CASSLSGLEAFF. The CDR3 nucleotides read TGTGCCAGCAGCTTATCCGGACTTGAAGCTTTCTTT.